Described below is a single T cell receptor beta chain sequence and its context. Its antigen remains unknown. cDNA synthesis used the whole RNA isolate, giving expressed TCRB sequences. This table comes from immunoSEQ multiplex PCR, and its TCRdb copy is limited to in-frame clones, with some not included. The table records fewer than 350,000 clones, over 12% of them present only once. Germline lookup yields CDR1 MNHEY and CDR2 SMNVEV (reference sequence). V gave up 2 bases and J gave up 0 bases, with 11 bases separating them. The CDR3 has 15 residues. This sample is part of a study of beta chain features in type 1 diabetes. The overall study: The examined sorted cells totaled some 99 million across samples. Study-level points and caveats: Moderately but significantly shorter TCRB CDR3s were found in Type 1 diabetes patients in all four CD4+ subsets.

Sequencing input: naive CD4+ T cells from blood. The source of this sequence is a man younger than 35 with type 1 diabetes. V and J are TRBV27 and TRBJ2-7, with a weak D call TRBD1 (5 bases). CDR3 coding DNA: TGTGCCAGCAGTTTACAGGGCATAGGCTCCTACGAGCAGTACTTC. Translated, it gives CASSLQGIGSYEQYF.